This T cell receptor (beta chain) appears in the sequencing data of a study of cytomegalovirus exposure and HLA in healthy donors. The V gene lost 5 bases and the J gene lost 8 bases, with 12 bases spanning the gap. Per germline, CDR1 SGHTA and CDR2 FQGNSA. The CDR3 loop spans 12 amino acids. Primers for the PCR totalled 60 Vbeta and 13 Jbeta. Profiled with immunoSEQ multiplex PCR; TCRdb holds only in-frame clones, not every one. Of roughly 140,000 clones in the sample, about a tenth were seen once. The sequence came from a male donor in good health and CMV-seronegative. The chain employs TRBV7-2 and TRBJ1-2; D gene ambiguous. Specimen: PBMCs. CDR3 residues: CASSLEYGGYTF. Written as DNA, the CDR3 is TGTGCCAGCAGCCTGGAATACGGGGGCTACACCTTC. The full variable domain, completed using reference TRBV7-2 and TRBJ1-2, is GAGVSQSPSNKVTEKGKDVELRCDPISGHTALYWYRQSLGQGLEFLIYFQGNSAPDKSGLPSDRFSAERTGGSVSTLTIQRTQQEDSAVYLCASSLEYGGYTFGSGTRLTVV.